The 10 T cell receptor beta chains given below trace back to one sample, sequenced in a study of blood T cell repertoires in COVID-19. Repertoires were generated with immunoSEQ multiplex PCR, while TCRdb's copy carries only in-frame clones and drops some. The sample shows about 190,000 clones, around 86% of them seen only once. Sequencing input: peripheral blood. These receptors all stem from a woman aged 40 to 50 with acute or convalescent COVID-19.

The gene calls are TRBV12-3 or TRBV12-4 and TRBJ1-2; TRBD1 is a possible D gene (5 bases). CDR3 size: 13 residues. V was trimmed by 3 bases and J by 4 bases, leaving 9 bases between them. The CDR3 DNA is TGTGCCAGCAGTTTGCGGAGGGGCTATGGCTACACCTTC. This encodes CASSLRRGYGYTF.

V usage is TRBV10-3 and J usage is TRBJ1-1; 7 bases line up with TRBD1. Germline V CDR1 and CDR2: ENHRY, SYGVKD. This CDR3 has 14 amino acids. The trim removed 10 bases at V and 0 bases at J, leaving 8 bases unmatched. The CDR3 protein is CATQGGPMNTEAFF. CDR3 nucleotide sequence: TGTGCCACCCAGGGGGGACCCATGAACACTGAAGCTTTCTTT.

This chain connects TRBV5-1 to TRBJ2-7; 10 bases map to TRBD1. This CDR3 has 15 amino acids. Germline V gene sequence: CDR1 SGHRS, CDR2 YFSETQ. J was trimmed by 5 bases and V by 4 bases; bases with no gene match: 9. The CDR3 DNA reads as TGCGCCAGCAGCCCACCCGGGACAGGGGACAACGAGCAGTACTTC. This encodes CASSPPGTGDNEQYF.

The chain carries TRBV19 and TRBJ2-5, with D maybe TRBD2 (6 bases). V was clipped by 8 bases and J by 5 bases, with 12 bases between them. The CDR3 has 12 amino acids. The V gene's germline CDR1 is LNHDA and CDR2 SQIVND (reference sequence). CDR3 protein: CASLPRGETQYF. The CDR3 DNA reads TGTGCCAGTCTGCCCCGGGGGGAGACCCAGTACTTC.

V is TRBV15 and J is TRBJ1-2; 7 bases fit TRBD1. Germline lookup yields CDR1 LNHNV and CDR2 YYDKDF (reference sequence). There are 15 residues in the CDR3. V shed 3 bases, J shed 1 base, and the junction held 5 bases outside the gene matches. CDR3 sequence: CATSSNRGLNYGYTF. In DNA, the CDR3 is TGTGCCACCAGCAGCAACAGGGGACTTAACTATGGCTACACCTTC.

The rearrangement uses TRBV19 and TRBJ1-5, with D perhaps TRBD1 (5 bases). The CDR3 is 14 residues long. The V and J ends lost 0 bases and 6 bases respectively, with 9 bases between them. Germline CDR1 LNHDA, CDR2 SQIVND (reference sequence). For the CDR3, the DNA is TGTGCCAGTAGTATAGAGGGAGGGGTTCAGCCCCAGCATTTT. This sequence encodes CASSIEGGVQPQHF.

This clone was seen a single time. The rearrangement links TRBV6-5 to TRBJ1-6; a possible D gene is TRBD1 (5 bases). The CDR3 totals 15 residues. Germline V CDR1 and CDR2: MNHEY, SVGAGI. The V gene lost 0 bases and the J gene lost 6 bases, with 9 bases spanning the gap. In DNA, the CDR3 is TGTGCCAGCAGTTACTCGGGGCCTCTTAATTCACCCCTCCACTTT. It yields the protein CASSYSGPLNSPLHF.

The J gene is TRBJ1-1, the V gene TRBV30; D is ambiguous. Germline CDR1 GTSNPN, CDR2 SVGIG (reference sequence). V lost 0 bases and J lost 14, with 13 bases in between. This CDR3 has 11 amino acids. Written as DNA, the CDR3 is TGTGCCTGGAGTGTATCAGCGCGTCTGTTCTTT. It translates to CAWSVSARLFF.

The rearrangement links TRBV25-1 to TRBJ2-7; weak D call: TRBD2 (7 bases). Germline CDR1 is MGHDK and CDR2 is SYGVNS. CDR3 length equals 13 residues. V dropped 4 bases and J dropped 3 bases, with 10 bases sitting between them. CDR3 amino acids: CASSGGGHYEQYF. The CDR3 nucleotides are TGTGCCAGCAGTGGGGGGGGCCACTACGAGCAGTACTTC.

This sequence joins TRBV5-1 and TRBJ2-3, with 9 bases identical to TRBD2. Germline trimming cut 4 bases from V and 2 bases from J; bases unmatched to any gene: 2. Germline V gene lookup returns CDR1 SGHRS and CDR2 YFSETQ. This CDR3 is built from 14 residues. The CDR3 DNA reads TGCGCCAGCAGCAGCGGGGGGTACACAGATACGCAGTATTTT. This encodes CASSSGGYTDTQYF.